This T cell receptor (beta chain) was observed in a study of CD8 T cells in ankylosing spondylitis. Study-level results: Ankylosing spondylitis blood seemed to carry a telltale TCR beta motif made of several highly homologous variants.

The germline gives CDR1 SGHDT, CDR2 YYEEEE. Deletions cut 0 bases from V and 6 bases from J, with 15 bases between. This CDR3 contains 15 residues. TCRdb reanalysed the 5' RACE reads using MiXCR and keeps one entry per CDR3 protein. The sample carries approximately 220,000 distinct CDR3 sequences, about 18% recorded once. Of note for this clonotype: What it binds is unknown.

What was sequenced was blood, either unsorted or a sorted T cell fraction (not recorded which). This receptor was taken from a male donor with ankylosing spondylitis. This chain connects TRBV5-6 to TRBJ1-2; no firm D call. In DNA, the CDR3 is TGTGCCAGCAGCTTGGGGCAGGAGACCCTGCATGGCTACACCTTC. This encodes CASSLGQETLHGYTF.